The rows below give T cell receptor beta chains drawn from one sample of a study of blood T cell repertoires in COVID-19. The method was immunoSEQ multiplex PCR; TCRdb's version includes in-frame clones alone and lacks a portion of them. Among fewer than 350,000 clones listed, about 82% were seen once. Source material: peripheral blood. These receptors all stem from a human donor in a cohort sampled during active COVID-19. Each CDR3 is given with its conserved first and last residue. D genes are given only for firm matches. Some rows have no size entry. The others give once, few or many, or a class for an expanded clone.

clone size	V gene	D gene	CDR3 length	J gene	CDR3 protein	CDR3 DNA
-	TRBV12-3/TRBV12-4	-	11	TRBJ1-1	CASSLHYEAFF	TGTGCCAGCAGTTTACACTATGAAGCTTTCTTT
once	TRBV30	-	15	TRBJ2-5	CAWSVPRSGVETQYF	TGTGCCTGGAGTGTACCGAGGAGTGGAGTGGAGACCCAGTACTTC
-	TRBV6-5	TRBD1	14	TRBJ1-2	CATQPTGTSHGYTF	TGTGCCACCCAACCGACAGGGACTAGCCATGGCTACACCTTC
-	TRBV18	-	13	TRBJ1-2	CASSHDPTRGYTF	TGTGCCAGCTCTCACGACCCTACTAGGGGCTACACCTTC
-	TRBV7-9	TRBD1	17	TRBJ1-4	CASSPNPGTGSSEKLFF	TGTGCCAGCAGCCCCAATCCTGGGACAGGGTCGAGTGAAAAACTGTTTTTT
few	TRBV5-5	TRBD1	16	TRBJ1-1	CASSSQTQGAVTEAFF	TGTGCCAGCAGCTCCCAAACCCAGGGGGCGGTCACTGAAGCTTTCTTT
-	TRBV19	-	13	TRBJ1-1	CASSQGPPAEAFF	TGTGCCAGTAGTCAGGGTCCCCCCGCTGAAGCTTTCTTT
-	TRBV7-9	TRBD1	15	TRBJ2-7	CASSGGQGITIGQYF	TGTGCCAGCAGCGGGGGACAGGGGATAACCATCGGGCAGTACTTC
-	TRBV21-1	-	18	TRBJ1-6	CASSKLPRSISYNSPLHF	TGTGCCAGCAGCAAATTGCCCAGAAGTATCTCCTATAATTCACCCCTCCACTTT
-	TRBV7-8	TRBD1	15	TRBJ1-3	CASSLGDRLGNTIYF	TGTGCCAGCAGCTTGGGGGACAGGCTTGGAAACACCATATATTTT
-	TRBV19	-	13	TRBJ2-2	CASSMAGSGELFF	TGTGCCAGTAGTATGGCAGGATCCGGGGAGCTGTTTTTT